This T cell receptor beta chain derives from a study of T-cell memory formation after mild COVID-19. The wider study: The two donors had largely donor-specific TCR clusters. The study's findings and limits: Clones that shrank (day 15 to 85) were balanced CD4/CD8, whereas later expanders leaned CD4+. The pre-infection memory compartment contained some responding clones, suggesting cross-reactive memory joined.

This clonotype was counted a few times. The target antigen is unknown. A single record per CDR3 protein comes from TCRdb applying MiXCR to the 5' RACE reads. Of 250,000 to 300,000 distinct CDR3 sequences listed, around 15% are singletons. The CDR3 is made up of 15 amino acids. Trimming pared 6 bases from V and 2 bases from J, leaving 13 bases between. CDR1 and CDR2 from the germline V gene are MNHNS and SASEGT. The source is a man younger than 35 who had mild COVID-19 (a few samples of this study predate the infection). Cell type and time point are not known. The chain employs TRBV6-1 and TRBJ1-4; D not certain. Sequenced: PBMCs or a T cell subset sorted from them (not recorded which). The CDR3 protein is CASRETSGTNEKLFF. The CDR3 DNA reads TGTGCCAGCAGGGAGACGTCGGGCACTAATGAAAAACTGTTTTTT.